Shown below are 30 T cell receptor beta chains from a single sample sequenced in a study of blood T cell repertoires in COVID-19 (dated by TCRdb to the early 2020s). The library was generated by the immunoSEQ multiplex PCR assay. The source is immuneACCESS, and TCRdb retained only in-frame sequences with V and J called. Part of the clones is not carried over; for the studies checked, unresolved V genes explain less than half of this, and the remainder is unexplained. This sample has around 300,000 clones in its table, and about 90% of those were observed once. The top ten constitute around 5% of the sample. The specimen was PBMCs or T cells enriched from blood (not recorded which). Every receptor here comes from a man younger than 40 who had recovered from COVID-19.

This clone was detected a few times. The V and J genes are TRBV19 and TRBJ2-5; TRBD2 might be the D (6 bases). V shed 3 bases and J shed 3 bases, with 14 bases lying between them. The CDR3 extends over 15 amino acids. Germline V gene sequence: CDR1 LNHDA, CDR2 SQIVND (reference sequence). The DNA of the CDR3 is TGTGCCAGTAGTATTGCAGGCGGGGAGGAAGAGACCCAGTACTTC. Amino acid sequence: CASSIAGGEEETQYF.

This sequence joins TRBV6-5 and TRBJ2-1; 8 nucleotides align to TRBD1. Germline V lookup: CDR1 MNHEY, CDR2 SVGAGI. This CDR3 spans 15 amino acids. After removal of 4 bases from V and 6 bases from J, the junction contained 8 bases not matched to a gene. This chain's CDR3 is CASSFRDRTPNEQFF. CDR3 bases: TGTGCCAGCAGTTTCCGGGACAGGACCCCCAATGAGCAGTTCTTC.

This clone was seen just once. The chain couples TRBV5-1 to TRBJ2-6; D may be TRBD1 (5 bases). Germline values: CDR1 SGHRS, CDR2 YFSETQ. CDR3 length: 17 residues. Trimming cost V 0 bases and J 0 bases, with 10 bases left between them. The CDR3: CASSLGNGASGANVLTF. The CDR3 DNA reads as TGCGCCAGCAGCTTGGGGAATGGGGCCTCTGGGGCCAACGTCCTGACTTTC.

The J gene is TRBJ1-1, the V gene TRBV28; 9 nucleotides match TRBD1. J lost 1 base, V lost 5 bases, and 11 bases had no gene match. There are 17 residues in the CDR3. From germline, CDR1 is MDHEN and CDR2 SYDVKM. The CDR3 DNA sequence: TGTGCCAGCAGTCTTAAACAGGGGGCGTGGAGGAACACTGAAGCTTTCTTT. Protein sequence: CASSLKQGAWRNTEAFF.

The chain carries TRBV21-1 and TRBJ1-5; the DNA was not used to check the table's D call, TRBD1. TRBV21-1 is a pseudogene segment. The length of the CDR3 is 14 residues. The CDR3 loop is CASGSQGGGEPQHF. The CDR3 DNA reads as TGTGCCAGCGGCTCGCAGGGGGGCGGGGAGCCCCAGCATTTT.

As to this clone: The sample holds other DNA sequences that translate to the same CDR3. The chain couples TRBV6-5 to TRBJ1-6, with TRBD1 matching 10 bases. Germline V gene data show CDR1 as MNHEY and CDR2 as SVGAGI. The CDR3 extends over 13 amino acids. Trimming at V came to 6 bases and at J to 10 bases, leaving 3 bases not matched to a gene. CDR3 protein: CASSRDRGSPLHF. In nucleotides, the CDR3 is TGTGCCAGCAGCCGGGACAGGGGATCACCCCTCCACTTT.

A single count supports this clone. This chain links TRBV28 with TRBJ1-2; D unresolved. This CDR3 is built from 17 residues. Germline values: CDR1 MDHEN, CDR2 SYDVKM. Trimming cost V 4 bases and J 5 bases, with 23 bases left between them. For the CDR3, the DNA is TGTGCCAGCAGTTCCCCATCATTACTGACTGAAGCATATGGCTACACCTTC. Amino acids: CASSSPSLLTEAYGYTF.

The genes are TRBV4-1 and TRBJ1-4; D is perhaps TRBD1 (5 bases). Germline CDR1 is MGHRA and CDR2 is YSYEKL. The V gene lost 0 bases and the J gene lost 7 bases, with 12 bases spanning the gap. The CDR3 is 15 amino acids. CDR3 bases: TGCGCCAGCAGCCAAGACAGGGTGACGCGTGAAAAACTGTTTTTT. Protein: CASSQDRVTREKLFF.

The chain carries TRBV5-1 and TRBJ1-6, with D uncertain. This CDR3 region has 19 residues. Germline lookup yields CDR1 SGHRS and CDR2 YFSETQ. V lost 2 bases to trimming and J lost 9 bases, with 27 bases between them. Here the CDR3 DNA reads TGCGCCAGCAGCTTCCAGAGCATCCAATCGGCCGCGGCCGTTTCACCCCTCCACTTT. This gives the protein CASSFQSIQSAAAVSPLHF.

This clone was picked up many times. The genes are TRBV21-1 and TRBJ1-5. TRBV21-1 is a pseudogene segment. The CDR3 runs 20 residues. The CDR3 region has the DNA TGTGCCAGCAGCAAAGTTGGCCCTGGGGGAGGAGGTCGTAGCAATCAGCCCCAGCATTTT. Protein product: CASSKVGPGGGGRSNQPQHF.

This clone came up once. The chain employs TRBV27 and TRBJ1-6, with D unclear. This CDR3 region has 15 residues. V shed 6 bases and J shed 0 bases, with 9 bases lying between them. Germline V gene sequence: CDR1 MNHEY, CDR2 SMNVEV (reference sequence). In DNA form, the CDR3 reads TGTGCCAGCAGATCTTTGAGCTCCTATAATTCACCCCTCCACTTT. Its protein product is CASRSLSSYNSPLHF.

DNA for the CDR3: TGTGCCAGTAGTCACAACAGGGGGCTTAGTGTGAATTCACCCCTCCACTTT. The encoded protein is CASSHNRGLSVNSPLHF. The chain has TRBV19 and TRBJ1-6, with TRBD1 identical over 9 bases. Germline V gives CDR1 LNHDA, CDR2 SQIVND (reference sequence). CDR3 size: 17 residues. Trimming took 5 bases from V and 7 from J; bases not matched to a gene: 12. Looking up the rest from reference TRBV19 and TRBJ1-6 gives the full variable domain: DGGITQSPKYLFRKEGQNVTLSCEQNLNHDAMYWYRQDPGQGLRLIYYSQIVNDFQKGDIAEGYSVSREKKESFPLTVTSAQKNPTAFYLCASSHNRGLSVNSPLHFGNGTRLTVT.

This clone was counted once. V gene TRBV7-9 combines with J gene TRBJ1-2, with D possibly matching TRBD1 (5 bases). V was shortened by 2 bases and J by 0 bases, with 10 bases between the two germline ends. The CDR3 is 15 residues long. Germline V gene lookup returns CDR1 SEHNR and CDR2 FQNEAQ (reference sequence). The CDR3 reads CASSLTAGTNYGYTF. The DNA of the CDR3 is TGTGCCAGCAGCTTAACCGCAGGGACTAACTATGGCTACACCTTC.

This chain uses TRBV6-5 with TRBJ2-2, with 13 bases matching TRBD2. Germline loops: CDR1 MNHEY, CDR2 SVGAGI. Unmatched junction bases numbered 5, after V lost 6 bases and J lost 7 bases. CDR3 length: 15 amino acids. The CDR3 sequence is CASSTSGGGGGELFF. The CDR3 DNA follows: TGTGCCAGCAGCACTAGCGGGGGGGGCGGCGGGGAGCTGTTTTTT.

This clone was seen more than once but under ten times. The gene calls are TRBV7-8 and TRBJ2-3; the match to TRBD1 covers 11 bases. V was clipped by 5 bases and J by 6 bases; unmatched bases: 13. Germline V gene sequence: CDR1 SGHVS, CDR2 FQNEAQ. The CDR3 is 17 amino acids. The CDR3 DNA reads as TGTGCCAGCAGCCCGACCCTCGGACAGGGGGCAGGGGATACGCAGTATTTT. Its translation: CASSPTLGQGAGDTQYF.

The gene calls are TRBV19 and TRBJ1-1; D is unclear. Germline CDR1 is LNHDA and CDR2 is SQIVND (reference sequence). This CDR3 is 16 amino acids long. Trimming pared 5 bases from V and 6 bases from J, leaving 22 bases between. CDR3 residues: CASSPSGPGKGAEAFF. The CDR3 DNA reads as TGTGCCAGTAGTCCGTCAGGTCCCGGGAAAGGAGCTGAAGCTTTCTTT.

This clone was seen once. The CDR3 nucleotides read TGTGCCTGGAGGACAGGGATGGGCTACAATGAGCAGTTCTTC. Protein product: CAWRTGMGYNEQFF. The chain couples TRBV30 to TRBJ2-1, with 7 bases aligning to TRBD1. Germline lookup yields CDR1 GTSNPN and CDR2 SVGIG (reference sequence). Trimming cost V 3 bases and J 3 bases; bases outside gene matches: 5. This CDR3 is 14 amino acids long.

The chain employs TRBV14 and TRBJ1-1; 10 nucleotides line up with TRBD1. Per the germline V gene, CDR1 is SGHDN and CDR2 is FVKESK. Trimming at V came to 1 base and at J to 11 bases, leaving 1 base not matched to a gene. The CDR3 has 12 residues. The CDR3 loop reads CASSQGTGGAFF. The CDR3 DNA reads as TGTGCCAGCAGCCAAGGGACAGGGGGGGCTTTCTTT.

V gene TRBV29-1 combines with J gene TRBJ1-5; possible D gene TRBD1, 5 bases. The germline gives CDR1 SQVTM, CDR2 ANQGSEA. The CDR3 is made up of 13 amino acids. Trimming shortened V by 4 bases and J by 6 bases, and 13 bases separated the two germline ends. CDR3 DNA sequence: TGCAGCGTTGCTGGGGGGGAAACTCAGCCCCAGCATTTT. Its translation: CSVAGGETQPQHF.

The rearrangement joins TRBV3-1 (or the pseudogene TRBV3-2) to TRBJ2-7; D perhaps matches TRBD1 (6 bases). V was trimmed by 3 bases and J by 2 bases, leaving 17 bases between them. There are 16 residues in the CDR3. The germline CDR1 and CDR2 sequences are LGHDT and YNNKEL (reference sequence). The CDR3 region has the DNA TGTGCCAGCAGCCACAATACAGGGATGAGGGCCTACGAGCAGTACTTC. Protein sequence: CASSHNTGMRAYEQYF.

This clone was seen once. This chain links TRBV27 with TRBJ2-1; 7 bases are shared with TRBD2. The V gene end was trimmed by 3 bases and the J gene end by 3 bases; junction bases not matched to a gene: 5. The CDR3 consists of 15 residues. The V gene's germline CDR1 is MNHEY and CDR2 SMNVEV (reference sequence). The CDR3 loop reads CASSFLAGDYNEQFF. In DNA, the CDR3 is TGTGCCAGCAGTTTCCTCGCGGGGGACTACAATGAGCAGTTCTTC.

V gene TRBV28 combines with J gene TRBJ2-7; 12 bases line up with TRBD1. Germline CDR1 MDHEN, CDR2 SYDVKM. V lost 5 bases, J lost 3 bases, and 8 bases stayed unmatched. CDR3 length: 16 residues. This CDR3 is CASSDPGQGASYEQYF. In DNA, the CDR3 is TGTGCCAGCAGTGATCCGGGACAGGGGGCGAGCTACGAGCAGTACTTC.

The chain joins TRBV10-3 to TRBJ2-3; D is uncertain. The ends were cut back, 11 bases at V and 2 bases at J, with 14 bases in the middle. Germline V gene lookup returns CDR1 ENHRY and CDR2 SYGVKD. This CDR3 contains 13 residues. In nucleotides, the CDR3 is TGTGCCCTCTCCTCCGAGAACACAGATACGCAGTATTTT. This gives the protein CALSSENTDTQYF.

Only a few counts were recorded for this clone. The V call is TRBV7-2, the J call TRBJ1-2; 7 bases are shared with TRBD1. V shed 6 bases and J 7 bases; nucleotides not matched to a gene: 8. Germline values: CDR1 SGHTA, CDR2 FQGNSA. This CDR3 spans 13 amino acids. The CDR3 DNA reads as TGTGCCAGCAGATCAGACAGGGTTGGTGGCTACACCTTC. Translating it yields CASRSDRVGGYTF.

V usage is TRBV4-1 and J usage is TRBJ2-2, with 10 bases that match TRBD2. The CDR3 sequence is 15 residues long. Germline assignment: CDR1 MGHRA and CDR2 YSYEKL. Trimming removed 4 bases from V and 6 bases from J; junction bases left unmatched: 5. The CDR3: CASSPSGGGSGELFF. The CDR3 coding sequence is TGCGCCAGCAGCCCTAGCGGGGGAGGCTCCGGGGAGCTGTTTTTT.

The chain has TRBV5-1 and TRBJ2-7; 8 bases fit TRBD2. Germline assignment: CDR1 SGHRS and CDR2 YFSETQ. Trimming took 0 bases from V and 2 from J; bases not matched to a gene: 7. The CDR3 is made up of 16 amino acids. CDR3 DNA sequence: TGCGCCAGCAGCTTGGACTCGGGGGGGCTCCCCTACGAGCAGTACTTC. Protein: CASSLDSGGLPYEQYF.

The genes are TRBV30 and TRBJ2-3, with a tentative D call TRBD1 (5 bases). The CDR3 sequence is 15 residues long. The germline V and J ends were trimmed by 0 bases and 1 base, with 11 bases remaining between them. Germline V gene lookup returns CDR1 GTSNPN and CDR2 SVGIG (reference sequence). The CDR3 DNA reads TGTGCCTGGAGTGTTGTACAGGTGGGCACAGATACGCAGTATTTT. Translating it yields CAWSVVQVGTDTQYF.

V usage is TRBV5-1 and J usage is TRBJ2-1, with 10 bases that match TRBD2. Germline values: CDR1 SGHRS, CDR2 YFSETQ. J gave up 6 bases and V 4 bases, and 4 bases lay outside the gene matches. The CDR3 runs 14 residues. CDR3 sequence: CASSQLAGANEQFF. Written as DNA, the CDR3 is TGCGCCAGCAGCCAGCTAGCGGGGGCCAATGAGCAGTTCTTC.

V gene TRBV9 combines with J gene TRBJ2-2, with D possibly TRBD1 on 6 matching bases. Per germline, CDR1 SGDLS and CDR2 YYNGEE. V was pared by 6 bases and J by 0 bases, with 15 bases between. The length of the CDR3 is 16 residues. The CDR3 DNA sequence: TGTGCCAGCACCGCTGTCCAGGGGCCGAACACCGGGGAGCTGTTTTTT. It is translated as CASTAVQGPNTGELFF.

The chain couples TRBV5-5 to TRBJ2-3; 16 positions agree with TRBD2. This CDR3 region has 18 residues. With 4 bases clipped from V and 1 base from J, the junction kept 6 bases outside the gene matches. CDR1 and CDR2 from the germline V gene are SGHKS and YYEKEE (reference sequence). CDR3 residues: CASSRGLAGGPGTDTQYF. As DNA, the CDR3 is TGTGCCAGCAGCCGGGGACTAGCGGGGGGGCCGGGCACAGATACGCAGTATTTT.